The entry below describes one T cell receptor (beta chain). Its antigen is currently unknown. Sequenced with the Oncomine TCR Beta short-read assay was DNA taken from cultured CD4+ T cells. Via MiXCR, TCRdb re-called the PCR reads, giving one row per CDR3 protein. The repertoire holds about 18,000 distinct CDR3 sequences, with roughly 45% as singletons. This entry comes from a study of vaccination and CD4 T cells after COVID-19. V shed 6 bases and J shed 6 bases, with 14 bases lying between them. The V gene's germline CDR1 is SQVTM and CDR2 ANQGSEA. CDR3 size: 13 residues. Documented treatment: roughly 10-day PBMC culture with coronavirus spike peptide pools or control peptides (ViraFEST assay).

The source material was CD4+ T cells from blood, cultured in vitro. This TCR came from a human donor who had recovered from COVID-19. The chain employs TRBV29-1 and TRBJ2-2, with unresolved D. The CDR3 DNA sequence: TGCAGCGTCGCCGGGCCCTCCGCCGGGGAGCTGTTTTTT. Its protein product is CSVAGPSAGELFF.